Following are 31 T cell receptor beta chains from one sample sequenced in a study of a mutant IDH1 vaccine in newly diagnosed glioma. Their specific antigens are unknown. The table came from immunoSEQ multiplex PCR; TCRdb's copy has only in-frame clones and leaves some out. The sample records around 40,000 clones, 84% being singletons. This sample's time point: week 11, during vaccination. The investigators gave 300 ug of mutant IDH1 20-mer peptide in each vaccine dose, together with topical imiquimod. The sample here was PBMCs, taken from a glioma patient whose treatment included an IDH1 peptide vaccine. Source of these receptors: a man aged 35 to 55 with glioma.

The chain links TRBV4-2 to TRBJ2-3; possibly TRBD2 for D (6 bases). The CDR3 runs 14 residues. CDR1 is LGHNA, CDR2 YNFKEQ, per germline. Trimming cost V 4 bases and J 6 bases, with 14 bases left between them. For the CDR3, the DNA is TGTGCCAGCAGCCCCGGGGCGGGGCTTGATACGCAGTATTTT. It codes for CASSPGAGLDTQYF.

This clone was seen a single time. The J gene is TRBJ1-4, the V gene TRBV19; D is ambiguous. Trimming pared 7 bases from V and 2 bases from J, leaving 14 bases between. The CDR3 runs 15 residues. Germline CDR1 is LNHDA and CDR2 is SQIVND (reference sequence). CDR3 sequence (DNA): TGTGCCAGTACCTCAGTGGAAGAGACTAATGAAAAACTGTTTTTT. It translates to CASTSVEETNEKLFF.

The chain combines TRBV20-1 with TRBJ2-7; D remains unclear. Germline V gene sequence: CDR1 DFQATT, CDR2 SNEGSKA (reference sequence). The CDR3 totals 11 residues. Trimming removed 7 bases at V and 0 bases at J, with 7 bases between. The CDR3 loop is CSGWSSYEQYF. The CDR3 region has the DNA TGCAGTGGCTGGAGCTCCTACGAGCAGTACTTC.

The chain carries TRBV28 and TRBJ2-5; D may be TRBD1 or TRBD2 (6 bases each). The CDR3 covers 14 residues. The ends were cut back, 6 bases at V and 4 bases at J, with 15 bases in the middle. Per the germline V gene, CDR1 is MDHEN and CDR2 is SYDVKM. The CDR3 coding sequence is TGTGCCAGCAGATTTAGCGGAGGGGGAGAGACCCAGTACTTC. It specifies CASRFSGGGETQYF.

This clone was observed a handful of times. The V and J genes are TRBV23-1 and TRBJ1-5, with 9 positions matching TRBD1. TRBV23-1 is marked as an open reading frame, function uncertain. With V trimmed by 0 bases and J by 5 bases, 5 bases remained unmatched. The CDR3 extends over 16 amino acids. In DNA, the CDR3 is TGCGCCAGCAGTCAATCCCTACAGGGGGCTGATCAGCCCCAGCATTTT. This codes for CASSQSLQGADQPQHF.

The rearrangement uses TRBV18 and TRBJ1-2, with a tentative D call TRBD1 (6 bases). The CDR3 spans 15 residues. Germline V CDR1 and CDR2: KGHSH, LQKENI. V lost 2 bases and J 8 bases, leaving 18 bases between the germline ends. The CDR3 sequence is CASSPTLGGRLGYTF. The DNA for the CDR3 is TGTGCCAGCTCACCAACCCTCGGGGGCCGCTTGGGCTACACCTTC.

The chain links TRBV18 to TRBJ2-7; D might be TRBD1 or TRBD2, each matching 5 bases. V lost 3 bases, J lost 3 bases, and 12 bases lay in between. This CDR3 is built from 14 residues. CDR1 and CDR2 (germline): KGHSH, LQKENI. The CDR3 sequence: CASSPPGASYEQYF. CDR3 nucleotides: TGTGCCAGCTCACCGCCCGGGGCCAGCTACGAGCAGTACTTC.

This clone turned up a few times. This rearrangement joins TRBV7-3 to TRBJ2-1; 9 nucleotides line up with TRBD2. V gave up 3 bases and J gave up 7 bases; unmatched junction bases: 4. Germline CDR1 reads SGHTA; CDR2 reads FQGTGA. The CDR3 spans 14 residues. The CDR3: CASSFLGLANEQFF. For the CDR3, the DNA is TGTGCCAGCAGCTTTCTTGGACTAGCGAATGAGCAGTTCTTC. Variable domain in full (rest from reference TRBV7-3 and TRBJ2-1): GAGVSQTPSNKVTEKGKYVELRCDPISGHTALYWYRQSLGQGPEFLIYFQGTGAADDSGLPNDRFFAVRPEGSVSTLKIQRTERGDSAVYLCASSFLGLANEQFFGPGTRLTVL.

The chain carries TRBV11-2 and TRBJ2-1, with D uncertain. Germline assignment: CDR1 SGHAT and CDR2 FQNNGV. Trimming removed 5 bases from V and 4 bases from J, with 6 bases in between. The CDR3 spans 12 residues. CDR3 sequence reads: CASSPRYNEQFF. The CDR3 DNA sequence: TGTGCCAGCAGCCCCCGGTACAATGAGCAGTTCTTC.

V is TRBV19 and J is TRBJ2-7; the D gene is possibly TRBD1 (5 bases). The CDR3 contains 12 residues. Between the trimmed V and J ends, which lost 5 bases and 4 bases, there was a span of 9 bases. Germline V gene sequence: CDR1 LNHDA, CDR2 SQIVND (reference sequence). The CDR3 bases are TGTGCCAGTAGTCAAGGGGATTACGAGCAGTACTTC. It yields the protein CASSQGDYEQYF.

The chain carries TRBV10-3 and TRBJ1-1; 8 bases map to TRBD1. The trim removed 11 bases at V and 0 bases at J, leaving 5 bases unmatched. The CDR3 extends over 13 amino acids. CDR1 and CDR2 from the germline V gene are ENHRY and SYGVKD. The CDR3 sequence is CASGTGLNTEAFF. The CDR3 DNA reads TGTGCCTCCGGGACAGGATTGAACACTGAAGCTTTCTTT.

This chain connects TRBV19 to TRBJ1-4; TRBD1 aligns across 8 bases. The trim removed 6 bases at V and 0 bases at J, leaving 0 bases unmatched. The germline V gene encodes CDR1 LNHDA and CDR2 SQIVND (reference sequence). The CDR3 runs 14 residues. CDR3 amino acids: CASRDRATNEKLFF. The CDR3 bases are TGTGCCAGTAGGGACAGGGCAACTAATGAAAAACTGTTTTTT.

This sequence joins TRBV25-1 and TRBJ1-1; weak D call: TRBD1 (6 bases). The germline CDR1 and CDR2 sequences are MGHDK and SYGVNS. The V end lost 8 bases, the J end lost 4 bases, and 20 bases lay between the germline ends. The CDR3 runs 15 residues. CDR3: CASHGGEGPLTEAFF. CDR3 DNA: TGTGCCAGCCATGGGGGCGAGGGCCCACTCACTGAAGCTTTCTTT.

The chain uses TRBV6-5 and TRBJ2-3; no definite D call. Germline V gives CDR1 MNHEY, CDR2 SVGAGI. Trimming took 2 bases from V and 4 from J, leaving 7 bases between them. This CDR3 spans 13 amino acids. The CDR3 nucleotides read TGTGCCAGCAGTTACCACGTCTCAGATACGCAGTATTTT. Amino acids: CASSYHVSDTQYF.

The chain links TRBV14 to TRBJ1-1; unclear D gene. The CDR3 is made up of 15 amino acids. CDR1 is SGHDN and CDR2 is FVKESK in the germline V gene. The V and J ends lost 0 bases and 4 bases respectively, with 12 bases between them. As DNA, the CDR3 is TGTGCCAGCAGCCAAGAGGTAGGTTGGGGCACTGAAGCTTTCTTT. Translating it yields CASSQEVGWGTEAFF.

The chain recombines TRBV29-1 with TRBJ1-2; weak D call: TRBD1 (6 bases). The CDR3 covers 12 residues. The germline V and J ends were trimmed by 7 bases and 4 bases, with 13 bases remaining between them. CDR1 and CDR2 (germline): SQVTM, ANQGSEA. The CDR3: CSGGGQSYGYTF. The CDR3 DNA follows: TGCAGCGGGGGTGGACAGTCCTATGGCTACACCTTC.

V gene TRBV28 combines with J gene TRBJ2-7; 8 bases line up with TRBD2. Germline V lookup: CDR1 MDHEN, CDR2 SYDVKM. The CDR3 extends over 15 amino acids. Germline trimming cut 3 bases from V and 3 bases from J; bases unmatched to any gene: 7. The CDR3, as DNA: TGTGCCAGCAGTTTTTTGGTAGCGGGGCTCTACGAGCAGTACTTC. It specifies CASSFLVAGLYEQYF.

This rearrangement joins TRBV28 to TRBJ2-7; D unclear. CDR3 size: 16 residues. Per the germline V gene, CDR1 is MDHEN and CDR2 is SYDVKM. V lost 2 bases and J 1 base, leaving 15 bases between the germline ends. DNA for the CDR3: TGTGCCAGCAGTTTAGTTACAGACCGACCTTCCTACGAGCAGTACTTC. It yields the protein CASSLVTDRPSYEQYF.

The chain links TRBV19 to TRBJ2-2, with a weak D call TRBD1 (5 bases). Trimming took 5 bases from V and 1 from J, leaving 8 bases between them. CDR1 and CDR2 (germline): LNHDA, SQIVND (reference sequence). The CDR3 is made up of 14 amino acids. This CDR3 reads CASSRGQNTGELFF. The DNA of the CDR3 is TGTGCCAGTAGTCGTGGACAGAACACCGGGGAGCTGTTTTTT.

This chain uses TRBV7-8 with TRBJ1-5; TRBD1 might be the D (5 bases). CDR3 length: 14 residues. V lost 0 bases, J lost 6 bases, and 9 bases lay in between. CDR1 and CDR2 from the germline V gene are SGHVS and FQNEAQ. This chain's CDR3 is CASSLARQGQPQHF. As DNA, the CDR3 is TGTGCCAGCAGCTTAGCCCGTCAGGGTCAGCCCCAGCATTTT.

This rearrangement joins TRBV18 to TRBJ2-2, with D possibly TRBD1 on 5 matching bases. CDR1 is KGHSH, CDR2 LQKENI, per germline. The CDR3 contains 15 residues. Trimming shortened V by 1 base and J by 6 bases, and 12 bases separated the two germline ends. The CDR3 sequence is CASSPRGVQAGELFF. The CDR3 DNA sequence: TGTGCCAGCTCACCACGAGGAGTACAGGCCGGGGAGCTGTTTTTT.

The chain employs TRBV9 and TRBJ2-2; no definite D call. The CDR3 is 12 amino acids. CDR1 and CDR2 (germline): SGDLS, YYNGEE. Deletions cut 1 base from V and 6 bases from J, with 4 bases between. In nucleotides, the CDR3 is TGTGCCAGCAGCGTATATCCCGGGGAGCTGTTTTTT. This encodes CASSVYPGELFF. The entire variable domain, with the rest obtained from reference TRBV9 and TRBJ2-2, is as follows: DSGVTQTPKHLITATGQRVTLRCSPRSGDLSVYWYQQSLDQGLQFLIQYYNGEERAKGNILERFSAQQFPDLHSELNLSSLELGDSALYFCASSVYPGELFFGEGSRLTVL.

The genes are TRBV9 and TRBJ2-1; 8 bases fit TRBD1. V shed 3 bases, J shed 9 bases, and the junction held 5 bases outside the gene matches. The length of the CDR3 is 13 residues. Germline CDR1 SGDLS, CDR2 YYNGEE. CDR3 loop: CASSAHQGAEQFF. The CDR3 DNA sequence: TGTGCCAGCAGCGCTCACCAGGGGGCTGAGCAGTTCTTC. Variable domain in full (rest from reference TRBV9 and TRBJ2-1): DSGVTQTPKHLITATGQRVTLRCSPRSGDLSVYWYQQSLDQGLQFLIQYYNGEERAKGNILERFSAQQFPDLHSELNLSSLELGDSALYFCASSAHQGAEQFFGPGTRLTVL.

The chain recombines TRBV7-2 with TRBJ2-1; 7 bases match TRBD2. V lost 6 bases and J lost 10; bases outside the gene matches: 6. The CDR3 runs 12 residues. Germline values: CDR1 SGHTA, CDR2 FQGNSA. The CDR3 is CASRPPGLEQFF. CDR3 nucleotide sequence: TGTGCCAGCAGGCCCCCGGGACTAGAGCAGTTCTTC.

J is TRBJ1-1 and V is TRBV5-1; D might be TRBD1 (5 bases). The CDR3 is made up of 13 amino acids. Per germline, CDR1 SGHRS and CDR2 YFSETQ. Trimming stripped 4 bases from V and 11 bases from J, with 18 bases between. The CDR3 sequence: CASSLDSRGDAFF. As DNA, the CDR3 is TGCGCCAGCAGCCTCGACAGTCGTGGGGATGCTTTCTTT.

The CDR3 region is CASRHESAGANVLTF. The CDR3 bases are TGTGCAAGTCGCCACGAGTCGGCTGGGGCCAACGTCCTGACTTTC. The rearrangement links TRBV12-2 to TRBJ2-6; the table assigns TRBD2, which was not confirmed against the DNA. TRBV12-2 represents a pseudogene. The CDR3 is 15 amino acids.

The sample holds one count of this clone. V gene TRBV7-2 combines with J gene TRBJ2-1, with a possible D match to TRBD2 (6 bases). V dropped 3 bases and J dropped 9 bases, with 12 bases sitting between them. The CDR3 totals 13 residues. Germline V gives CDR1 SGHTA, CDR2 FQGNSA. The CDR3 region is CASSFRVGGEQFF. CDR3 DNA sequence: TGTGCCAGCAGCTTTCGCGTGGGGGGTGAGCAGTTCTTC. Drawing the rest from reference TRBV7-2 and TRBJ2-1, the complete variable domain is GAGVSQSPSNKVTEKGKDVELRCDPISGHTALYWYRQSLGQGLEFLIYFQGNSAPDKSGLPSDRFSAERTGGSVSTLTIQRTQQEDSAVYLCASSFRVGGEQFFGPGTRLTVL.

This sequence joins TRBV7-2 and TRBJ1-4; D uncertain. The germline V gene has CDR1 SGHTA and CDR2 FQGNSA. This CDR3 has 16 amino acids. The V end lost 5 bases, the J end lost 2 bases, and 15 bases lay between the germline ends. CDR3 DNA sequence: TGTGCCAGCAGCGGAAGCGGGGTGACGACTAATGAAAAACTGTTTTTT. Its translation is CASSGSGVTTNEKLFF.

The rearrangement uses TRBV5-1 and TRBJ1-3; 8 positions match TRBD1. V dropped 4 bases and J dropped 1; count of bases not matched to a gene: 7. The CDR3 contains 16 residues. Germline-derived CDR1 and CDR2 are SGHRS and YFSETQ. In nucleotides, the CDR3 is TGCGCCAGCAGCGCCATGGACAGGGTGTCTGGAAACACCATATATTTT. It codes for CASSAMDRVSGNTIYF.

The rearrangement links TRBV6-1 to TRBJ2-3; 11 nucleotides agree with TRBD2. Germline loops: CDR1 MNHNS, CDR2 SASEGT. The CDR3 totals 15 residues. With V trimmed by 10 bases and J by 4 bases, 10 bases remained unmatched. DNA of the CDR3: TGTGCCACCAAAACTAGCGGGAGTTCTTCAGATACGCAGTATTTT. It specifies CATKTSGSSSDTQYF.

The chain links TRBV5-1 to TRBJ1-4; possibly TRBD1 for D (6 bases). V gave up 4 bases and J gave up 7 bases, with 11 bases separating them. CDR1 SGHRS and CDR2 YFSETQ come from the germline V gene. The CDR3 is 13 residues long. CDR3 coding DNA: TGCGCCAGCAGCGCAGGGGTAGTTGAAAAACTGTTTTTT. This sequence encodes CASSAGVVEKLFF.